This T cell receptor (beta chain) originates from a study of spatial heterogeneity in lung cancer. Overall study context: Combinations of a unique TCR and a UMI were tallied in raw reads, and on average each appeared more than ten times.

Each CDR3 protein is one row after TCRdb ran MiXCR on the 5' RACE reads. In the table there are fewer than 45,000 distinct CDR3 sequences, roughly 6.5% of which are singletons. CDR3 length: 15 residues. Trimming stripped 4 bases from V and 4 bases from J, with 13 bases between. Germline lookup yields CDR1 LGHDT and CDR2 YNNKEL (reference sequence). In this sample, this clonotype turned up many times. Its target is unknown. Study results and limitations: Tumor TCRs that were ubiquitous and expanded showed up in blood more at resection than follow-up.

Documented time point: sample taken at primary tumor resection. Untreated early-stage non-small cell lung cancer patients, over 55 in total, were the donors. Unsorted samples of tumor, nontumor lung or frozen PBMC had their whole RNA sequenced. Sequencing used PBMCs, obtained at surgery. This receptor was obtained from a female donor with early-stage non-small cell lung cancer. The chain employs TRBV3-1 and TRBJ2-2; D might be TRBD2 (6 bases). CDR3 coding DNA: TGTGCCAGCAGCCCAATGGGACTTCCCACCGGGGAGCTGTTTTTT. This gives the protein CASSPMGLPTGELFF.